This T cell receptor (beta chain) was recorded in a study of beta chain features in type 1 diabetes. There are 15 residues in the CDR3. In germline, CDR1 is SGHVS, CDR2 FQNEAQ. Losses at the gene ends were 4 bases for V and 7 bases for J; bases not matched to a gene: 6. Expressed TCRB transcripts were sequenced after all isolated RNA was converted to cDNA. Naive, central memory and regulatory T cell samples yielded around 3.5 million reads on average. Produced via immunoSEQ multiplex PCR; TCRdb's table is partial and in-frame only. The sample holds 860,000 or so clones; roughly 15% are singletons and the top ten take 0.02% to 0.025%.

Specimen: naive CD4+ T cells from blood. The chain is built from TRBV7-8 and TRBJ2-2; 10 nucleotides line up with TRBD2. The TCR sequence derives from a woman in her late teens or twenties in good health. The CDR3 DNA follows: TGTGCCAGCAGCTCCGGGACTAGCGATGGCGGGGAGCTGTTTTTT. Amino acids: CASSSGTSDGGELFF.